The 12 T cell receptor beta chains reported below all come from one sample, sequenced in a study of graft-versus-host responses after intestinal transplantation. The graft tissue was processed, and this released both intraepithelial and lamina propria lymphocytes. Assay: immunoSEQ multiplex PCR; the TCRdb copy retains only in-frame clones and omits some. The data contain tens of thousands of clones, about nine tenths of them seen just once; the ten biggest clones take up over 15%. The starting material was ileum tissue, obtained 200 to 210 days after intestinal transplant. These receptors were collected from a human patient who received an intestinal transplant, so some T cells may come from the graft donor.

This clone came up once. V and J are TRBV2 and TRBJ2-2; weak D call: TRBD1 (5 bases). The germline V gene encodes CDR1 SNHLY and CDR2 FYNNEI. The V end lost 8 bases, the J end lost 4 bases, and 14 bases lay between the germline ends. The CDR3 sequence is 14 residues long. CDR3 sequence (DNA): TGTGCCAGCGGAGACCTCAGGGTCACCGGGGAGCTGTTTTTT. Its protein is CASGDLRVTGELFF.

This chain uses TRBV5-6 with TRBJ2-5, with TRBD1 matching over 10 bases. With V trimmed by 4 bases and J by 9 bases, 12 bases remained unmatched. The CDR3 extends over 15 amino acids. Germline V gives CDR1 SGHDT, CDR2 YYEEEE. The CDR3 sequence: CASSGQGVSWESQYF. DNA of the CDR3: TGTGCCAGCAGCGGACAGGGGGTTAGCTGGGAGTCCCAGTACTTC.

The chain links TRBV27 to TRBJ2-1; D ambiguous. Germline assignment: CDR1 MNHEY and CDR2 SMNVEV (reference sequence). The CDR3 has 15 amino acids. V lost 2 bases and J lost 0, with 8 bases in between. The CDR3 protein is CASSLRQSSYNEQFF. The CDR3 nucleotides are TGTGCCAGCAGTTTAAGGCAAAGCTCCTACAATGAGCAGTTCTTC.

CDR3 sequence (DNA): TGTGCCAGCAGTTCCCTAGCGGGAGGGCCATACGAGCAGTACTTC. Its protein is CASSSLAGGPYEQYF. The chain carries TRBV27 and TRBJ2-7, with 12 bases fitting TRBD2. The V gene end was trimmed by 4 bases and the J gene end by 4 bases; junction bases not matched to a gene: 5. The germline V gene encodes CDR1 MNHEY and CDR2 SMNVEV (reference sequence). CDR3 length: 15 amino acids.

The chain combines TRBV7-9 with TRBJ2-7; 12 nucleotides match TRBD1. Germline values: CDR1 SEHNR, CDR2 FQNEAQ (reference sequence). Trimming at V came to 2 bases and at J to 5 bases, leaving 10 bases not matched to a gene. The CDR3 loop spans 17 amino acids. CDR3 sequence reads: CASSLWLMGTGGDEQYF. The CDR3 bases are TGTGCCAGCAGCTTATGGCTAATGGGGACAGGGGGCGACGAGCAGTACTTC.

This clone was seen only once. J is TRBJ1-1 and V is TRBV6-5; D unclear. The germline V and J ends were trimmed by 6 bases and 3 bases, with 11 bases remaining between them. Germline-derived CDR1 and CDR2 are MNHEY and SVGAGI. The CDR3 runs 13 residues. The CDR3 sequence: CASSSGRYTEAFF. The CDR3 DNA sequence: TGTGCCAGCAGCTCCGGACGGTACACTGAAGCTTTCTTT.

The rearrangement links TRBV5-1 to TRBJ2-7; possible D gene TRBD1, 7 bases. The CDR3 is made up of 14 amino acids. CDR1 is SGHRS and CDR2 is YFSETQ in the germline V gene. Deletions cut 4 bases from V and 3 bases from J, with 14 bases between. CDR3 region: CASSPDRRGYEQYF. CDR3 DNA: TGCGCCAGCAGCCCGGACAGGAGGGGCTACGAGCAGTACTTC.

The chain couples TRBV6-6 to TRBJ2-1; 9 nucleotides match TRBD1. The ends lost 2 bases at V and 13 bases at J; junction bases unmatched: 9. Germline loops: CDR1 MNHNY, CDR2 SVGAGI (reference sequence). The CDR3 consists of 14 residues. The CDR3 region is CASSYELGQGNQFF. In nucleotides, the CDR3 is TGTGCCAGCAGTTACGAACTGGGACAGGGTAATCAGTTCTTC.

The V and J genes are TRBV2 and TRBJ2-5, with D maybe TRBD1 (6 bases). The CDR3 totals 13 residues. From germline, CDR1 is SNHLY and CDR2 FYNNEI. Trimming stripped 4 bases from V and 5 bases from J, with 11 bases between. This CDR3 reads CASSVWQGETQYF. For the CDR3, the DNA is TGTGCCAGCAGTGTTTGGCAGGGGGAGACCCAGTACTTC.

The chain employs TRBV7-8 and TRBJ2-1; either TRBD1 or TRBD2 may supply D (5 bases each). V was pared by 5 bases and J by 9 bases, with 14 bases between. Looked up from germline, CDR1 is SGHVS and CDR2 is FQNEAQ. The CDR3 is 13 amino acids. CDR3 residues: CASSVPVGGEQFF. The CDR3 DNA follows: TGTGCCAGCAGCGTCCCGGTTGGGGGTGAGCAGTTCTTC.

J is TRBJ1-3 and V is TRBV11-2; D unresolved. Germline V lookup: CDR1 SGHAT, CDR2 FQNNGV. V was shortened by 4 bases and J by 0 bases, with 7 bases between the two germline ends. The CDR3 spans 14 residues. CDR3 nucleotides: TGTGCCAGCAGCTACCAAATCTCTGGAAACACCATATATTTT. Protein: CASSYQISGNTIYF.

V gene TRBV29-1 combines with J gene TRBJ2-7, with 12 nucleotides matching TRBD1. This CDR3 region has 14 residues. In germline, CDR1 is SQVTM, CDR2 ANQGSEA. V lost 6 bases, J lost 5 bases, and 8 bases stayed unmatched. The CDR3 DNA reads as TGCAGCGTCCGCCGCGGGACAGGGGGCGACGAGCAGTACTTC. Residues: CSVRRGTGGDEQYF.